This T cell receptor beta chain was observed in a study of T cell responses to AZD1222 COVID-19 vaccine. General study points: Recipients of AZD1222 seropositive at baseline numbered only 6 or 7.

From germline, CDR1 is MNHEY and CDR2 SMNVEV (reference sequence). The CDR3 sequence is 16 residues long. Trimming shortened V by 5 bases and J by 2 bases, and 18 bases separated the two germline ends. Note on this clone: No antigen is known for it.

Data came from immunoSEQ multiplex PCR; TCRdb stores just in-frame clones and leaves some out. This sample has 150,000 or so clones, with roughly nine tenths found just once. Material: peripheral blood, obtained on day 0 of AZD1222 vaccination. This sequence joins TRBV27 and TRBJ2-5; D is possibly TRBD1 (5 bases). The source of this sequence is an adult in good health. The CDR3 spells CASSELAKTAQETQYF. The CDR3, as DNA: TGTGCCAGCAGTGAACTCGCTAAGACAGCTCAAGAGACCCAGTACTTC.